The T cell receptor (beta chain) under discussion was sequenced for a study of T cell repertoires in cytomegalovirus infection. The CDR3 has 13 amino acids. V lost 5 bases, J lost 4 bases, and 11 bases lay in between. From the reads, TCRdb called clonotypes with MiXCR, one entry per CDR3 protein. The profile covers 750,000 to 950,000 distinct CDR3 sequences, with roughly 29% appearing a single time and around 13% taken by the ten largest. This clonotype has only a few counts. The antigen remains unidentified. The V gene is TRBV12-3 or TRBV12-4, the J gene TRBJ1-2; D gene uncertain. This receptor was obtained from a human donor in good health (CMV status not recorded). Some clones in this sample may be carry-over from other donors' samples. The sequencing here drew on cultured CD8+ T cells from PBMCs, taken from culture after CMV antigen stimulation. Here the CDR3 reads CASSDQTFYGYTF. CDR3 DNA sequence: TGTGCCAGCAGTGACCAGACGTTCTATGGCTACACCTTC.